This is a list of T cell receptor beta chains from one sample in a study of T cells in Graves' hyperthyroidism and ophthalmopathy. In TCRdb, the multiplex PCR reads were re-called with MiXCR into one record per CDR3 protein. Of about 400,000 distinct CDR3 sequences listed, 25% were seen once; the top ten hold about 70%. The sample comprised blood. All receptors come from a man in his fifties or sixties with Graves' hyperthyroidism. The CDR3 runs from the conserved cysteine through the conserved F or W. Each record gives: CDR3 protein, V gene, CDR3 length, J gene.

CDR3 protein: CATSDGMNTEAFF
V gene: TRBV24-1
CDR3 length: 13
J gene: TRBJ1-1

CDR3 protein: CSVEDQSYGYTF
V gene: TRBV29-1
CDR3 length: 12
J gene: TRBJ1-2

CDR3 protein: CASRFRQITDTQYF
V gene: TRBV27
CDR3 length: 14
J gene: TRBJ2-3

CDR3 protein: CASSLVGARPTDTQYF
V gene: TRBV12-3/TRBV12-4
CDR3 length: 16
J gene: TRBJ2-3

CDR3 protein: CASSFQGATEAFF
V gene: TRBV28
CDR3 length: 13
J gene: TRBJ1-1

CDR3 protein: CASSWWEQETQYF
V gene: TRBV12-3/TRBV12-4
CDR3 length: 13
J gene: TRBJ2-5

CDR3 protein: CSARTIRSYNEQFF
V gene: TRBV20-1
CDR3 length: 14
J gene: TRBJ2-1

CDR3 protein: CATSDSASGRLKTQYF
V gene: TRBV24-1
CDR3 length: 16
J gene: TRBJ2-5

CDR3 protein: CAWSARSGETQYF
V gene: TRBV30
CDR3 length: 13
J gene: TRBJ2-5

CDR3 protein: CASSQVFGGSVSNEQYF
V gene: TRBV5-1
CDR3 length: 17
J gene: TRBJ2-7

CDR3 protein: CASSQQGNQETQYF
V gene: TRBV3-1
CDR3 length: 14
J gene: TRBJ2-5

CDR3 protein: CASSFGGDGAEQFF
V gene: TRBV7-3
CDR3 length: 14
J gene: TRBJ2-1

CDR3 protein: CASSDRGRKLNTEAFF
V gene: TRBV11-2
CDR3 length: 16
J gene: TRBJ1-1

CDR3 protein: CASSSTIPVSETQYF
V gene: TRBV11-3
CDR3 length: 15
J gene: TRBJ2-5

CDR3 protein: CASSLEVGYEQYF
V gene: TRBV5-4
CDR3 length: 13
J gene: TRBJ2-7

CDR3 protein: CSVVRNTEAFF
V gene: TRBV29-1
CDR3 length: 11
J gene: TRBJ1-1

CDR3 protein: CASSWSGLAGGTDTQYF
V gene: TRBV11-2
CDR3 length: 17
J gene: TRBJ2-3

CDR3 protein: CSVGPGLYNEQFF
V gene: TRBV29-1
CDR3 length: 13
J gene: TRBJ2-1

CDR3 protein: CASSFSGRNDEQFF
V gene: TRBV5-1
CDR3 length: 14
J gene: TRBJ2-1

CDR3 protein: CASSLSPLREQYF
V gene: TRBV27
CDR3 length: 13
J gene: TRBJ2-7

CDR3 protein: CASDSSGVSGEQFF
V gene: TRBV28
CDR3 length: 14
J gene: TRBJ2-1

CDR3 protein: CASSLDREGEKLFF
V gene: TRBV27
CDR3 length: 14
J gene: TRBJ1-4

CDR3 protein: CASSLEGWQETQYF
V gene: TRBV5-1
CDR3 length: 14
J gene: TRBJ2-5

CDR3 protein: CASSEWGSRGIRGYTF
V gene: TRBV25-1
CDR3 length: 16
J gene: TRBJ1-2

CDR3 protein: CASTLAGSTDTQYF
V gene: TRBV11-2
CDR3 length: 14
J gene: TRBJ2-3

CDR3 protein: CAWRASGYTF
V gene: TRBV30
CDR3 length: 10
J gene: TRBJ1-2

CDR3 protein: CASTFRGTNEKLFF
V gene: TRBV19
CDR3 length: 14
J gene: TRBJ1-4

CDR3 protein: CASSRSTSGTYTSSYNEQFF
V gene: TRBV3-1
CDR3 length: 20
J gene: TRBJ2-1

CDR3 protein: CASSQDSGGNEKLFF
V gene: TRBV4-1
CDR3 length: 15
J gene: TRBJ1-4

CDR3 protein: CASSLVRYNEQFF
V gene: TRBV7-3
CDR3 length: 13
J gene: TRBJ2-1

CDR3 protein: CASSLLGGEGGGYTF
V gene: TRBV27
CDR3 length: 15
J gene: TRBJ1-2

CDR3 protein: CASTSSGRADNEQFF
V gene: TRBV19
CDR3 length: 15
J gene: TRBJ2-1

CDR3 protein: CATSNEGLSEQFF
V gene: TRBV24-1
CDR3 length: 13
J gene: TRBJ2-1

CDR3 protein: CASRFDTGELFF
V gene: TRBV7-3
CDR3 length: 12
J gene: TRBJ2-2

CDR3 protein: CSAREGGSSYNEQFF
V gene: TRBV20-1
CDR3 length: 15
J gene: TRBJ2-1

CDR3 protein: CASSQDVEDEQYF
V gene: TRBV3-1
CDR3 length: 13
J gene: TRBJ2-7

CDR3 protein: CASRREDQPQHF
V gene: TRBV19
CDR3 length: 12
J gene: TRBJ1-5

CDR3 protein: CASSLEGRGHEQFF
V gene: TRBV7-9
CDR3 length: 14
J gene: TRBJ2-1

CDR3 protein: CASWDRATGELFF
V gene: TRBV27
CDR3 length: 13
J gene: TRBJ2-2

CDR3 protein: CASVGVADTQYF
V gene: TRBV2
CDR3 length: 12
J gene: TRBJ2-3

CDR3 protein: CASSEGTGPSEQYF
V gene: TRBV6-1
CDR3 length: 14
J gene: TRBJ2-7

CDR3 protein: CASSSFQGQPQHF
V gene: TRBV7-7
CDR3 length: 13
J gene: TRBJ1-5

CDR3 protein: CASRGVAGGRDEQFF
V gene: TRBV27
CDR3 length: 15
J gene: TRBJ2-1

CDR3 protein: CSASPPRGQGKETQYF
V gene: TRBV20-1
CDR3 length: 16
J gene: TRBJ2-5

CDR3 protein: CSVPGLAGVRAGELFF
V gene: TRBV20-1
CDR3 length: 16
J gene: TRBJ2-2

CDR3 protein: CASSERGLFSYEQYF
V gene: TRBV2
CDR3 length: 15
J gene: TRBJ2-7

CDR3 protein: CATRGDLNYGYTF
V gene: TRBV2
CDR3 length: 13
J gene: TRBJ1-2

CDR3 protein: CASSRESRAQEQFF
V gene: TRBV4-1
CDR3 length: 14
J gene: TRBJ2-1

CDR3 protein: CSVGGEGWNEQYF
V gene: TRBV29-1
CDR3 length: 13
J gene: TRBJ2-7